Listed below are T cell receptor beta chains from one sample, sequenced in a study of cytomegalovirus exposure and HLA in healthy donors. Method: immunoSEQ multiplex PCR; TCRdb's copy keeps in-frame clones and lacks some. The sample's table shows 150,000 to 200,000 clones. The sample was PBMCs. The receptors shown here come from a man aged 25 to 40 in good health and CMV-seronegative. The CDR3 runs from the conserved cysteine through the conserved F or W. Each record gives: D gene, V gene, J gene, CDR3 DNA, CDR3 protein. D genes are given only for firm matches.

>NA|TRBV5-1|TRBJ2-5
TGCGCCAGCAGCTACACCCCGTCACTAAAAGAGACCCAGTACTTC
CASSYTPSLKETQYF
>NA|TRBV20-1|TRBJ2-7
TGCAGTGCTAGCCACTACGAGCAGTACTTC
CSASHYEQYF
>TRBD1|TRBV6-5|TRBJ1-1
TGTGCCAGCAGTTTGACAGGGACCACTGAAGCTTTCTTT
CASSLTGTTEAFF
>NA|TRBV7-8|TRBJ1-2
TGTGCCAGCAGTCTATTACCTTCGCGGAATGGCTACACCTTC
CASSLLPSRNGYTF
>NA|TRBV19|TRBJ2-7
TGTGCCAGTAGCCTGGACTATCCACGCTACGAGCAGTACTTC
CASSLDYPRYEQYF
>NA|TRBV18|TRBJ2-7
TGTGCCAGCTCACCCGGGGTGGACGAGCAGTACTTC
CASSPGVDEQYF
>TRBD1|TRBV10-3|TRBJ2-7
TGTGCCATCAGCCTCGGACAGGGGAGGCCCTACGAGCAGTACTTC
CAISLGQGRPYEQYF
>NA|TRBV4-2|TRBJ1-2
TGTGCCAGCAGCCAAGACGGGCAGGGCTTAAGTGGCTACACCTTC
CASSQDGQGLSGYTF
>NA|TRBV5-1|TRBJ2-7
TGCGCCAGCAGCCCACAGGGTGACGAGCAGTACTTC
CASSPQGDEQYF
>TRBD1|TRBV6-6|TRBJ2-5
TGTGCCAGCAGTTCGCCGACCGGGACAGGGCAAGAGACCCAGTACTTC
CASSSPTGTGQETQYF
>NA|TRBV6-5|TRBJ1-3
TGTGCCAGCAGTAGAGGGAACTCTGGAAACACCATATATTTT
CASSRGNSGNTIYF
>TRBD1|TRBV11-3|TRBJ2-1
TGTGCCAGCAGCCAACGGACAGGGAGCTACAATGAGCAGTTCTTC
CASSQRTGSYNEQFF
>TRBD2|TRBV5-6|TRBJ2-7
TGTGCCAGCACACTTAGGGCGGGGGATAGCTCCTACGAGCAGTACTTC
CASTLRAGDSSYEQYF
>TRBD1|TRBV5-4|TRBJ2-1
TGTGCCAGCAGCCCAACAGGGGCGAGGGTCAATGAGCAGTTCTTC
CASSPTGARVNEQFF
>NA|TRBV11-3|TRBJ2-7
TGTGCCAGCAGCCCGAGGGGGTCCCACGAGCAGTACTTC
CASSPRGSHEQYF
>NA|TRBV6-1|TRBJ2-7
TGTGCCAGCAGACAGGGAATCTTCTACGAGCAGTACTTC
CASRQGIFYEQYF
>TRBD1|TRBV7-2|TRBJ1-2
TGTGCCAGCAGTCCAGGACAGGGGGCTGACTATGGCTACACCTTC
CASSPGQGADYGYTF
>NA|TRBV5-5|TRBJ1-5
TGTGCCAGCAGCTTGGCCGGGGGTTCGGCCCCCGGTCAGCCCCAGCATTTT
CASSLAGGSAPGQPQHF
>NA|TRBV27|TRBJ1-3
TGTGCCAGCAGTTTTTCTTCAGGGACTGGAAACACCATATATTTT
CASSFSSGTGNTIYF
>NA|TRBV9|TRBJ2-5
TGTGCCAGCAGCGTAGCCCAACTAGCTAGGGAGACCCAGTACTTC
CASSVAQLARETQYF
>TRBD1|TRBV9|TRBJ2-7
TGTGCCAGCAGCACCGGGACAGGGTTTTACGAGCAGTACTTC
CASSTGTGFYEQYF
>TRBD1|TRBV7-7|TRBJ2-5
TGTGCCAGCAGCTTAGCGCTAGGACAGGGACATGAGACCCAGTACTTC
CASSLALGQGHETQYF
>NA|TRBV7-8|TRBJ2-7
TGTGCCAGCAGCTTATCGTTTGGGCAGGGTTATGAGCAGTACTTC
CASSLSFGQGYEQYF
>NA|TRBV10-1|TRBJ2-6
TGCGCCAGCAGTGATCCCTTATCTGGGGCCAACGTCCTGACTTTC
CASSDPLSGANVLTF
>NA|TRBV9|TRBJ2-6
TGTGCCAGCAGCGTAGCCTCCTCTGGGGCCAACGTCCTGACTTTC
CASSVASSGANVLTF
>NA|TRBV18|TRBJ1-2
TGTGCCAGCTCACCGAGGGGTCAGGGGAGCGGCTATGGCTACACCTTC
CASSPRGQGSGYGYTF
>TRBD2|TRBV7-7|TRBJ2-3
TGTGCCAGCAGCTTAGCCAGCGGGAGGTGGGATACGCAGTATTTT
CASSLASGRWDTQYF
>NA|TRBV19|TRBJ1-2
TGTGCCAGTACCCCACAGGCGTTTGGCGACTATGGCTACACCTTC
CASTPQAFGDYGYTF
>TRBD2|TRBV28|TRBJ2-5
TGTGCCAGCAGTTTCTCGGTGGCGGGAGAAGAGACCCAGTACTTC
CASSFSVAGEETQYF
>TRBD1|TRBV19|TRBJ1-5
TGTGCCAGTAGTTTCCCACAGGGGTATAGCAATCAGCCCCAGCATTTT
CASSFPQGYSNQPQHF
>NA|TRBV6-5|TRBJ2-7
TGTGCCAGCAGTTCCATCAGGCGCTACCCTTCCTACGAGCAGTACTTC
CASSSIRRYPSYEQYF
>TRBD2|TRBV4-1|TRBJ2-7
TGCGCCAGCAGCCAACCCGGGACTAGCGGCTCCTACGAGCAGTACTTC
CASSQPGTSGSYEQYF
>NA|TRBV28|TRBJ2-7
TGTGCCAGCTCTAAAAAATACAGGGTTTCCTACGAGCAGTACTTC
CASSKKYRVSYEQYF
>NA|TRBV12-5|TRBJ1-3
TGTGCTAGTGGTCCCGTGACAGTAGAGGTTAACACCATATATTTT
CASGPVTVEVNTIYF
>NA|TRBV5-1|TRBJ2-7
TGCGCCAGCAGCCTTACGGAGGCTCTGAGGTACGAGCAGTACTTC
CASSLTEALRYEQYF
>TRBD1|TRBV11-1|TRBJ1-2
TGTGCCAGCAGCTCCCGACAGGGAAGAGGCTACACCTTC
CASSSRQGRGYTF
>TRBD1|TRBV15|TRBJ1-4
TGTGCCACCAGCGACCGAACAGGGGGGAATGAAAAACTGTTTTTT
CATSDRTGGNEKLFF